The sequence of this T cell receptor beta chain was determined in a study of sequential checkpoint blockade in melanoma. Treatment defined: randomized to nivolumab then ipilimumab (arm A) or the reverse (arm B). DNA-damaging chemotherapy had not been given to any patient beforehand. Germline values: CDR1 SEHNR, CDR2 FQNEAQ (reference sequence). The CDR3 totals 12 residues. With 5 bases removed from V and 7 bases from J, the gap between germline ends came to 8 bases. Only in-frame clones appear in the TCRdb table, and some are missing; sequencing was by immunoSEQ multiplex PCR. The sample includes 34,000 or so clones, approximately 77% of them seen just once.

Sequenced here: CD8+ T cells sorted from blood (inferred from file names), sampled from a patient given nivolumab and ipilimumab in sequence. The J gene is TRBJ1-4, the V gene TRBV7-9; TRBD1 is a possible D gene (5 bases). The receptor was isolated from a human donor with melanoma. The CDR3 nucleotides read TGTGCCAGCAGCGGACAAGGTGAAAAACTGTTTTTT. This codes for CASSGQGEKLFF.